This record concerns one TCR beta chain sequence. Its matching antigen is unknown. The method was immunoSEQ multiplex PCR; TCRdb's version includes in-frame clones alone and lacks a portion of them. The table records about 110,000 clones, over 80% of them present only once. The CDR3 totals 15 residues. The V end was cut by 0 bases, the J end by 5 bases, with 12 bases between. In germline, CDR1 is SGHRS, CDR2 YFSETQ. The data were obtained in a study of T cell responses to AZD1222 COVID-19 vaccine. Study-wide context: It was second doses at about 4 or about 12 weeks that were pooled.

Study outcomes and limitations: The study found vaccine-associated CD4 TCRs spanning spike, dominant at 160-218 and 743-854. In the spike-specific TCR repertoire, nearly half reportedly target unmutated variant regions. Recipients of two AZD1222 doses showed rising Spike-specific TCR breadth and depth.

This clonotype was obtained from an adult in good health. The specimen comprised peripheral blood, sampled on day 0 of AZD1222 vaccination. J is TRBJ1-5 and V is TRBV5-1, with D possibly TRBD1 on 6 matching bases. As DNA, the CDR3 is TGCGCCAGCAGCTTGGCCCCGGACAGTTATCAGCCCCAGCATTTT. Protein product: CASSLAPDSYQPQHF.